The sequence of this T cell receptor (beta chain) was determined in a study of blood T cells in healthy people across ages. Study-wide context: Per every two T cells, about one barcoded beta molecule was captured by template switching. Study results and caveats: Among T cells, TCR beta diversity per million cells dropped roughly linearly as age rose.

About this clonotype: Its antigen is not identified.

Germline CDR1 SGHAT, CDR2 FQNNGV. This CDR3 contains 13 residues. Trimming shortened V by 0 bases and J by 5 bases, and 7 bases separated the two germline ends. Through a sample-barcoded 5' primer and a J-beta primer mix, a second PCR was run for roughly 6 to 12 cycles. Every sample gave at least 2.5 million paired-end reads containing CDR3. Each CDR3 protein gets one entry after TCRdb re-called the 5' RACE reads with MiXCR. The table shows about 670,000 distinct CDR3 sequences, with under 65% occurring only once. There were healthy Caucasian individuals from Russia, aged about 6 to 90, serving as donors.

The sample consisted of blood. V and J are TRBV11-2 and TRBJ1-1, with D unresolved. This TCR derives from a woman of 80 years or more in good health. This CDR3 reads CASSLEAQTEAFF. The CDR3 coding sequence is TGTGCCAGCAGCTTAGAGGCGCAGACTGAAGCTTTCTTT.